One and the same sample provided the 29 T cell receptor beta chains below, sequenced in a study of blood T cell repertoires in COVID-19. Assay used: immunoSEQ multiplex PCR; TCRdb lists only in-frame clones, some missing. The data show approximately 44,000 clones, with roughly three quarters seen just once and roughly 30% held by the top ten. Specimen: peripheral blood. The receptors come from a woman of 80 years or more with acute or convalescent COVID-19.

J is TRBJ2-7 and V is TRBV5-1; possibly TRBD2 for D (5 bases). From germline, CDR1 is SGHRS and CDR2 YFSETQ. Deletions cut 4 bases from V and 2 bases from J, with 16 bases between. The CDR3 has 15 amino acids. CDR3 nucleotide sequence: TGCGCCAGCAGCACCCACCCGGACGGGACCTACGAGCAGTACTTC. Residues: CASSTHPDGTYEQYF.

This clone was picked up a small number of times. The chain is built from TRBV9 and TRBJ1-2; 11 bases map to TRBD1. In germline, CDR1 is SGDLS, CDR2 YYNGEE. The CDR3 length is 14 residues. V lost 4 bases to trimming and J lost 5 bases; unmatched junction nucleotides: 4. This chain's CDR3 is CASSIRDRGYGYTF. Written as DNA, the CDR3 is TGTGCCAGCAGCATACGGGACAGGGGGTATGGCTACACCTTC.

This clone has only a few counts. The chain joins TRBV7-8 to TRBJ2-2; weak D call: TRBD2 (5 bases). V dropped 1 base and J dropped 7 bases, with 7 bases sitting between them. The CDR3 loop spans 13 amino acids. Germline lookup yields CDR1 SGHVS and CDR2 FQNEAQ. CDR3 amino acids: CASSLVANGELFF. CDR3 DNA sequence: TGTGCCAGCAGCTTAGTAGCGAACGGGGAGCTGTTTTTT.

CDR3 region: CASSFSQNTEAFF. The DNA of the CDR3 is TGTGCCAGCAGTTTCTCACAGAACACTGAAGCTTTCTTT. The chain links TRBV12-3 or TRBV12-4 to TRBJ1-1; no firm D call. This CDR3 contains 13 residues. V was cut by 3 bases and J by 1 base, with 6 bases left in between.

This clone appeared a few times. This chain joins TRBV10-1 and TRBJ2-7, with D possibly being TRBD1 (5 bases). The V gene's germline CDR1 is WNHNN and CDR2 SYGVQD (reference sequence). The CDR3 is made up of 14 amino acids. Trimming took 5 bases from V and 5 from J, leaving 16 bases between them. The CDR3 loop reads CASSRQGSPDEQYF. CDR3 bases: TGCGCCAGCAGTCGGCAGGGCTCGCCGGACGAGCAGTACTTC.

This chain connects TRBV18 to TRBJ2-3; TRBD2 matches 11 bases. The CDR3 runs 16 residues. Germline V CDR1 and CDR2: KGHSH, LQKENI. With V trimmed by 3 bases and J by 5 bases, 7 bases remained unmatched. CDR3 sequence: CASSPTSGIRGDTQYF. CDR3 coding DNA: TGTGCCAGCTCACCGACTAGCGGGATCCGGGGAGATACGCAGTATTTT.

The genes are TRBV27 and TRBJ2-1; a possible D gene is TRBD2 (5 bases). The CDR3 runs 14 residues. V gave up 3 bases and J gave up 0 bases, with 6 bases separating them. Germline values: CDR1 MNHEY, CDR2 SMNVEV (reference sequence). The CDR3 spells CASSFGSSYNEQFF. As DNA, the CDR3 is TGTGCCAGCAGTTTTGGGAGCTCCTACAATGAGCAGTTCTTC.

The chain's CDR3 is CASTPYNYGYTF. The CDR3 DNA sequence: TGTGCCAGCACTCCCTATAACTATGGCTACACCTTC. The gene calls are TRBV12-3 or TRBV12-4 and TRBJ1-2; D remains unclear. The CDR3 has 12 amino acids. V lost 7 bases, J lost 1 base, and 7 bases lay in between.

V is TRBV7-3 and J is TRBJ2-3, with 7 bases matching TRBD2. Unmatched junction bases numbered 9, after V lost 5 bases and J lost 7 bases. CDR3 length equals 14 residues. Per germline, CDR1 SGHTA and CDR2 FQGTGA. CDR3: CASSPSPGLHTQYF. CDR3 nucleotides: TGTGCCAGCAGCCCGTCTCCGGGACTACATACGCAGTATTTT.

The J gene is TRBJ1-2, the V gene TRBV6-5, with D maybe TRBD1 (5 bases). Per the germline V gene, CDR1 is MNHEY and CDR2 is SVGAGI. Trimming left V 5 bases short and J 2 bases short, with 15 bases between. The length of the CDR3 is 15 residues. For the CDR3, the DNA is TGTGCCAGCAGTCCGAAGGGGTCCCTCAACTATGGCTACACCTTC. Translating it yields CASSPKGSLNYGYTF.

The chain recombines TRBV20-1 with TRBJ1-1; D is perhaps TRBD1 (5 bases). This CDR3 is 11 amino acids long. The germline CDR1 and CDR2 sequences are DFQATT and SNEGSKA (reference sequence). Trimming shortened V by 6 bases and J by 5 bases, and 10 bases separated the two germline ends. The chain's CDR3 is CSAMGTTEAFF. In nucleotides, the CDR3 is TGCAGTGCCATGGGGACTACTGAAGCTTTCTTT.

V gene TRBV5-6 combines with J gene TRBJ2-3; the match to TRBD2 covers 13 bases. Germline CDR1 is SGHDT and CDR2 is YYEEEE. The CDR3 loop spans 16 amino acids. J gave up 8 bases and V 2 bases, and 8 bases lay outside the gene matches. The CDR3 DNA reads as TGTGCCAGCAGCTTTGGACTAGCGGGAGTCGCGCCTACGCAGTATTTT. Its translation: CASSFGLAGVAPTQYF.

DNA of the CDR3: TGTGCCAGCGTGAGGGGGTCCACCGGGGAGCTGTTTTTT. Amino acid sequence: CASVRGSTGELFF. The rearrangement joins TRBV3-1 (or the pseudogene TRBV3-2) to TRBJ2-2, with TRBD1 as a possible D gene (6 bases). The CDR3 runs 13 residues. Germline V CDR1 and CDR2: LGHDT, YNNKEL (reference sequence). V was pared by 8 bases and J by 4 bases, with 11 bases between.

This clone was observed a handful of times. This sequence joins TRBV27 and TRBJ2-4, with TRBD2 as a possible D gene (6 bases). The V end lost 5 bases, the J end lost 6 bases, and 17 bases lay between the germline ends. The CDR3 is made up of 15 amino acids. Per the germline V gene, CDR1 is MNHEY and CDR2 is SMNVEV (reference sequence). For the CDR3, the DNA is TGTGCCAGCAGTAAGTTAGGAGGGCGCCGAAACATTCAGTACTTC. It is translated as CASSKLGGRRNIQYF.

V and J are TRBV5-1 and TRBJ2-7, with TRBD1 matching over 7 bases. This CDR3 region has 14 residues. Germline CDR1 SGHRS, CDR2 YFSETQ. The ends lost 4 bases at V and 7 bases at J; junction bases unmatched: 11. CDR3 amino acids: CASSKRDSTEEQYF. The CDR3 region has the DNA TGCGCCAGCAGCAAAAGGGACAGCACAGAAGAGCAGTACTTC.

This chain links TRBV21-1 with TRBJ2-7; the table gives TRBD2 as D, unverified against the DNA. TRBV21-1 is annotated as a pseudogene. This CDR3 has 18 residues. The CDR3 reads CASSTREVLAVPSYEQYF. Here the CDR3 DNA reads TGTGCCAGCAGCACCCGGGAGGTGCTGGCGGTGCCATCCTACGAGCAGTACTTC.

The chain uses TRBV6-5 and TRBJ1-2; no reliable D call. With 1 base removed from V and 4 bases from J, the gap between germline ends came to 7 bases. The CDR3 covers 13 residues. CDR1 MNHEY and CDR2 SVGAGI come from the germline V gene. The chain's CDR3 is CASSYYRSYGYTF. DNA for the CDR3: TGTGCCAGCAGTTACTATCGTAGCTATGGCTACACCTTC.

The chain carries TRBV2 and TRBJ2-1; TRBD2 matches 8 bases. V shed 6 bases and J 0 bases; nucleotides not matched to a gene: 4. This CDR3 contains 15 residues. From germline, CDR1 is SNHLY and CDR2 FYNNEI. CDR3 protein: CASRYTSGSYNEQFF. DNA for the CDR3: TGTGCCAGCAGGTACACTAGCGGCTCCTACAATGAGCAGTTCTTC. The whole variable domain, remainder taken from reference TRBV2 and TRBJ2-1, is EPEVTQTPSHQVTQMGQEVILRCVPISNHLYFYWYRQILGQKVEFLVSFYNNEISEKSEIFDDQFSVERPDGSNFTLKIRSTKLEDSAMYFCASRYTSGSYNEQFFGPGTRLTVL.

This clone turned up a few times. The chain joins TRBV7-2 to TRBJ1-6; a weak D match, TRBD1 (6 bases). Trimming cost V 1 base and J 9 bases, with 13 bases left between them. The CDR3 spans 15 residues. Per germline, CDR1 SGHTA and CDR2 FQGNSA. The DNA for the CDR3 is TGTGCCAGCAGCTTAGGGGGGCCGGGGACTTCACCCCTCCACTTT. Its protein product is CASSLGGPGTSPLHF.

This clone was seen a few times. The rearrangement joins TRBV6-5 to TRBJ2-3; 9 bases are a match to TRBD2. This CDR3 is built from 14 residues. Germline CDR1 and CDR2: MNHEY and SVGAGI. The ends lost 6 bases at V and 3 bases at J; junction bases unmatched: 4. CDR3 DNA: TGTGCCAGCAGGTGGAGCGGGAGGACAGATACGCAGTATTTT. Protein product: CASRWSGRTDTQYF.

This sequence joins TRBV9 and TRBJ1-3; D unresolved. Between the trimmed V and J ends, which lost 1 base and 4 bases, there was a span of 15 bases. This CDR3 comprises 16 residues. Germline-derived CDR1 and CDR2 are SGDLS and YYNGEE. CDR3 bases: TGTGCCAGCAGCGTATTAGACTCAAGGTCCGGAAACACCATATATTTT. It specifies CASSVLDSRSGNTIYF.

The chain couples TRBV6-5 to TRBJ1-2, with 7 nucleotides matching TRBD1. V dropped 10 bases and J dropped 3; count of bases not matched to a gene: 5. Germline V gene sequence: CDR1 MNHEY, CDR2 SVGAGI. This CDR3 spans 12 amino acids. CDR3 amino acids: CANRDSHYGYTF. CDR3 DNA: TGTGCCAACCGGGACAGCCACTATGGCTACACCTTC.

The J gene is TRBJ1-3, the V gene TRBV19, with 7 bases fitting TRBD1. Per germline, CDR1 LNHDA and CDR2 SQIVND (reference sequence). V dropped 5 bases and J dropped 0; count of bases not matched to a gene: 4. The CDR3 runs 15 residues. DNA of the CDR3: TGTGCCAGTAGTGCGACAGGGCACTCTGGAAACACCATATATTTT. As protein: CASSATGHSGNTIYF.

This chain links TRBV2 with TRBJ2-5; 9 bases agree with TRBD1. The CDR3 is made up of 12 amino acids. V shed 6 bases, J shed 5 bases, and the junction held 1 base outside the gene matches. CDR1 is SNHLY and CDR2 is FYNNEI in the germline V gene. The CDR3 protein is CASRDRGETQYF. As DNA, the CDR3 is TGTGCCAGCAGGGACAGGGGCGAGACCCAGTACTTC.

This rearrangement joins TRBV24-1 to TRBJ1-2; 8 bases are shared with TRBD1. CDR1 and CDR2 (germline): KGHDR, SFDVKD. With 4 bases clipped from V and 8 bases from J, the junction kept 14 bases outside the gene matches. This CDR3 is 16 amino acids long. CDR3 region: CATSETDRGWVCGYTF. The CDR3 nucleotides read TGTGCCACCAGTGAGACTGACAGGGGCTGGGTGTGCGGCTACACCTTC.

J is TRBJ2-1 and V is TRBV6-4, with TRBD2 identical over 11 bases. Germline V gene sequence: CDR1 MRHNA, CDR2 SNTAGT. This CDR3 has 17 amino acids. Trimming at V came to 2 bases and at J to 3 bases, leaving 6 bases not matched to a gene. For the CDR3, the DNA is TGTGCCAGCAGTGACGGTGCCGGGACTAGCGGCTACAATGAGCAGTTCTTC. This gives the protein CASSDGAGTSGYNEQFF.

This clone was seen only a few times. V usage is TRBV30 and J usage is TRBJ2-2; D gene unclear. CDR3 length equals 14 residues. V gave up 0 bases and J gave up 1 base, with 6 bases separating them. Germline CDR1 is GTSNPN and CDR2 is SVGIG (reference sequence). CDR3 nucleotide sequence: TGTGCCTGGAGTGTTCTAAAGAACACCGGGGAGCTGTTTTTT. It translates to CAWSVLKNTGELFF.

The chain has TRBV27 and TRBJ2-1, with D unresolved. CDR1 and CDR2 (germline): MNHEY, SMNVEV (reference sequence). V lost 2 bases and J lost 9, with 8 bases in between. The CDR3 loop spans 12 amino acids. This chain's CDR3 is CASSLRSSEQFF. Written as DNA, the CDR3 is TGTGCCAGCAGTTTACGGTCCTCTGAGCAGTTCTTC.

The CDR3 region is CAWREWDRDYEQYF. The CDR3 DNA follows: TGTGCCTGGAGGGAATGGGACAGGGACTACGAGCAGTACTTC. The chain has TRBV30 and TRBJ2-7; TRBD1 aligns across 9 bases. Germline V gives CDR1 GTSNPN, CDR2 SVGIG (reference sequence). The V and J ends lost 3 bases and 3 bases, in that order; junction bases with no gene match: 6. The CDR3 has 14 residues. Combining the CDR3 with reference TRBV30 and TRBJ2-7 gives the whole variable domain SQTIHQWPATLVQPVGSPLSLECTVEGTSNPNLYWYRQAAGRGLQLLFYSVGIGQISSEVPQNLSASRPQDRQFILSSKKLLLSDSGFYLCAWREWDRDYEQYFGPGTRLTVT.